This TCR beta chain was sequenced during a study of T cells after yellow fever vaccination. V was trimmed by 0 bases and J by 0 bases, leaving 14 bases between them. Per germline, CDR1 MNHEY and CDR2 SVGAGI. The CDR3 is made up of 17 amino acids. This clonotype was counted a few times. In TCRdb, the 5' RACE reads were re-called with MiXCR into one record per CDR3 protein. This table has about 330,000 distinct CDR3 sequences, approximately 8% appearing once. The rearrangement links TRBV6-5 to TRBJ2-5; no reliable D call. Sequenced material: PBMCs, taken about 49 days after the first yellow fever vaccination. This receptor was taken from a young man who received the YFV17D yellow fever vaccine. CDR3 nucleotide sequence: TGTGCCAGCAGTTACTCGATATCTCGAGCGTACCAAGAGACCCAGTACTTC. Translating it yields CASSYSISRAYQETQYF.